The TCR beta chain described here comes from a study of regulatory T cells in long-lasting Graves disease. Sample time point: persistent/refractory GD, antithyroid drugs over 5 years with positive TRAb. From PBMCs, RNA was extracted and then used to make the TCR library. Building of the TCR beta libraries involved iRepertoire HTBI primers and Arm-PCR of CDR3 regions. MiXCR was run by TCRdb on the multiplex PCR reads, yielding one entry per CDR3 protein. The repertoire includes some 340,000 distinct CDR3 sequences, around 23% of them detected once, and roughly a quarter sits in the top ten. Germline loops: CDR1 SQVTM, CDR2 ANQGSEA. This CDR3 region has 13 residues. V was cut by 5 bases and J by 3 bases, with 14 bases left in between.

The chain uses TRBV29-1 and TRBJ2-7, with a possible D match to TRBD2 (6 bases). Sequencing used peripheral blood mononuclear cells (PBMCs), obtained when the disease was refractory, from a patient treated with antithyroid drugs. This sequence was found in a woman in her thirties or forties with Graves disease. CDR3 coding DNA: TGCAGCGTTATCACAGGTAGCGGCTACGAGCAGTACTTC. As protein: CSVITGSGYEQYF.